This T cell receptor (beta chain) stems from a study of human versus mouse CDR3 diversity and MHC coevolution. Findings and limits, study-wide: Mice had fewer CDR3 deletions and insertions than humans on average.

The CDR3 totals 15 residues. The germline V gene encodes CDR1 SGHNT and CDR2 YYREEE (reference sequence). Between the trimmed V and J ends, which lost 0 bases and 6 bases, there was a span of 16 bases. Assay: immunoSEQ multiplex PCR; the TCRdb copy retains only in-frame clones and omits some. The sample includes about 60,000 clones, 90% to 95% seen only once; the top ten take about 20%. Regarding this clone: Antigen specificity is unknown.

Sorting isolated naive CD4 T cells lacking CD45RO and expressing CD62L. The TCR comes from a person aged 55 to 70 in good health. The sequencing input was naive CD4+ T cells from blood. Subset: CD45RO-negative CD62L-positive naive CD4 T cells. The rearrangement joins TRBV5-4 to TRBJ2-7; maybe TRBD1 (8 bases). CDR3 coding DNA: TGTGCCAGCAGCTTGGGGACAGGGAGGGTTAGCGAGCAGTACTTC. Protein product: CASSLGTGRVSEQYF.